The entry below gives a single T cell receptor beta chain sequence along with its context. The antigen this receptor binds is unknown. The record has no base qualities; no much larger clone is one base away. TCR cDNA was made using 5'RACE template switching, a step that added a universal primer site and unique molecular identifiers. Priming of cDNA synthesis was performed from both the TCR alpha and TCR beta constant segments. Library amplification used two PCR steps, and the second PCR step added sample barcodes and sequencing adapters. Libraries were sequenced on Illumina HiSeq 2500 (2x100 bp) or NovaSeq (2x150 bp). The study's processing was this. MIGEC handled demultiplexing of reads and collapsing into UMI consensus sequences, while MiXCR performed V(D)J alignment. Vaccine-responding clonotypes were identified with edgeR using replicate PBMC samples, with FDR below 0.01 and a log2 fold change above 5 up to day 15 being required. CD4 or CD8 identity was assigned to each bulk clonotype according to whether the clonotype was present at higher abundance in the sequenced CD4 repertoire or the sequenced CD8 repertoire. The public reads were run again by TCRdb, first through fastp at Q25 and then through MiXCR, and only productive beta chains were kept. Under each unique CDR3 protein, matching rows form one entry showing the most common genes and DNA. TCRdb's processing, not the study's, gives the V and J calls here. In this sample the table shows about 230,000 distinct CDR3 sequences, 6% to 8% of which occur a single time. About 1% of the sample goes to the ten largest clones.

These data come from a study of T cells after yellow fever vaccination (dated by TCRdb to between 2018 and 2020). For context, the study as a whole: Libraries from fractions with low cell numbers were prepared with the SMART-Seq v4 Ultra Low Input RNA kit. To follow T-cell clones before and after primary and booster YFV17D yellow fever vaccination, bulk TCR alpha and beta repertoires were sequenced over time. Two healthy male donors, one aged 18 to 30 and one aged 30 to 40 years, were included in the cohort. Blood was collected at multiple timepoints before and after primary and secondary immunization, and bulk PBMC replicates and cell subsets were isolated. Beyond this particular receptor, the publication reports: Because the study included only two donors, the extent to which the findings can be generalized is limited. A small share of clonotypes was detected in both CD4 and CD8 compartments, with the overlap likely arising from convergent recombination. After the booster, most clones that had expanded after primary vaccination were detected again (approximately 97% of CD4 and over 75% of CD8), suggesting broad maintenance of memory. FACS-sorted repertoires could contain abundant contaminating clonotypes from the bulk population, so computational filtering was required. Compared with the primary T-cell response, the secondary T-cell response was weaker but faster, peaking on day 5 rather than day 15.

The treatment or condition label on this specimen signifies: live attenuated yellow fever vaccine strain. PBMCs were isolated from peripheral blood using a standard Ficoll-Paque protocol. Dynabeads CD4 and CD8 positive selection kits were used to isolate CD4 and CD8 T-cell fractions. RNA was extracted with TriZol from bulk PBMCs, CD4 and CD8 fractions, and dextramer-positive and dextramer-negative fractions. Clipping removes 6 bases from V and 7 bases from J, with 11 as the unmatched junction base count. From the cysteine through the phenylalanine, the CDR3 covers 15 amino acids. Only the CDR3 portion is preserved as DNA: 45 bases, with reading frame beginning at the first base. CDR1 MNHNS and CDR2 SASEGT were looked up in the germline V gene.

The sequencing used CD4+ T cells sorted from PBMCs, collected on the day of the yellow fever booster vaccination. The sequence derives from a man aged 25-45 years who received the YFV17D yellow fever vaccine. The rearranged chain carries TRBV6-1 and TRBJ2-1, and 8 junctional nucleotides match TRBD2. The CDR3 region has the sequence CASSREGPDRNEQFF. The sequenced DNA is TGTGCCAGCAGCCGGGAGGGCCCGGATAGGAATGAGCAGTTCTTC.